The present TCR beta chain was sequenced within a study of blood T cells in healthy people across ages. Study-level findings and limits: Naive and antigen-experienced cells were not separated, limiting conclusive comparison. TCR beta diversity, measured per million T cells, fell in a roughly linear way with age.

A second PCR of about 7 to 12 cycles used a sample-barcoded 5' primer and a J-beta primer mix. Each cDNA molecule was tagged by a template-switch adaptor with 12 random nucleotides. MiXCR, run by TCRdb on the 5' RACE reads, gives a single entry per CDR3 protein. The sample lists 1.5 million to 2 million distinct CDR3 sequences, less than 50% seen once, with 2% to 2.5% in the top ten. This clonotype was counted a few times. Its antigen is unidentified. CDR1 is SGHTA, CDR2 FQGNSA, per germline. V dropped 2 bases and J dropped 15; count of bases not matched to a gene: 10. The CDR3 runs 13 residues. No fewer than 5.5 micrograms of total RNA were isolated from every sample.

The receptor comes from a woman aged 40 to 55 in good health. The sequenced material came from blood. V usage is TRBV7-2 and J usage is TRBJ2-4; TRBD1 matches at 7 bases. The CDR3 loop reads CASSLMRGRGVYF. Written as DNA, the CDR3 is TGTGCCAGCAGCTTAATGAGGGGGCGAGGCGTGTACTTC.